This passage covers 32 T cell receptor beta chains from one sample sequenced in a study of T-cell reconstitution after alpha-beta-depleted transplantation in children (dated by TCRdb to 2016 to 2017). The library was produced with PCR. The sample was run on an Illumina HiSeq 2500. To normalize quantification of the TCRbeta repertoire, the TCR libraries were built with molecular barcoding that relied on unique molecular identifiers. Using fastp trimming at Q25 and MiXCR clonotype assembly, TCRdb reanalyzed the public sequencing data and kept in-frame beta chains. Entries that share a CDR3 protein sequence are merged under the most common genes and DNA. This sample has 360,000 or so distinct CDR3 sequences in its table, and about 20% of those were observed once. The ten most abundant clones make up approximately 3.8% of the sample. Sequencing used PBMCs from the stem cell graft donor, obtained from the stem cell graft. These receptor sequences come from a human donor who donated a stem cell graft to a child with acute myeloid leukemia.

This clonotype was detected many times. J is TRBJ2-3 and V is TRBV29-1; D might be TRBD1 (5 bases). The CDR3 has 12 residues. The V end was cut by 6 bases, the J end by 4 bases, with 11 bases between. Germline values: CDR1 SQVTM, CDR2 ANQGSEA. In DNA, the CDR3 is TGCAGCGTCACGCCAGGGTCAGATACGCAGTATTTT. Its protein product is CSVTPGSDTQYF.

Only a few counts were recorded for this clonotype. The chain carries TRBV12-3 or TRBV12-4 and TRBJ1-4; 8 bases agree with TRBD1. The trim removed 5 bases at V and 5 bases at J, leaving 10 bases unmatched. The CDR3 totals 16 residues. In DNA, the CDR3 is TGTGCCAGCAGTGCCCACGAAGGACAGGGAAATGAAAAACTGTTTTTT. Translated, it gives CASSAHEGQGNEKLFF.

A few counts support this clonotype. The V and J genes are TRBV18 and TRBJ2-4, with 11 bases that match TRBD2. From germline, CDR1 is KGHSH and CDR2 LQKENI. Trimming at V came to 3 bases and at J to 5 bases, leaving 3 bases not matched to a gene. CDR3 length: 15 residues. This CDR3 reads CASSPPGLAENIQYF. In nucleotides, the CDR3 is TGTGCCAGCTCACCTCCGGGACTAGCGGAAAACATTCAGTACTTC.

The table lists this clonotype with many counts. This CDR3 is CASSLDIFYEQYF. In DNA, the CDR3 is TGTGCCAGCAGTCTCGACATTTTCTACGAGCAGTACTTC. The chain links TRBV6-5 to TRBJ2-7; D is unresolved. V lost 5 bases and J lost 3, with 11 bases in between. Germline V gene sequence: CDR1 MNHEY, CDR2 SVGAGI. The CDR3 length is 13 residues.

This clonotype turned up a few times. The chain links TRBV28 to TRBJ2-7; D possibly uses TRBD1 or TRBD2 (6 bases each). The germline V gene has CDR1 MDHEN and CDR2 SYDVKM. V lost 3 bases and J lost 3, with 18 bases in between. This CDR3 region has 16 residues. Here the CDR3 reads CASSFWRDIRIYEQYF. The CDR3 region has the DNA TGTGCCAGCAGTTTTTGGCGGGACATACGTATCTACGAGCAGTACTTC.

V usage is TRBV29-1 and J usage is TRBJ2-5; the D gene could be TRBD1 or TRBD2 (5 bases each). The CDR3 spans 12 residues. CDR1 and CDR2 (germline): SQVTM, ANQGSEA. Trimming left V 3 bases short and J 5 bases short, with 10 bases between. This chain's CDR3 is CSVDRGTETQYF. CDR3 in DNA: TGCAGCGTTGACCGGGGCACGGAGACCCAGTACTTC.

The V gene is TRBV11-1, the J gene TRBJ2-1, with 11 bases that match TRBD2. Germline V gene data show CDR1 as SGHAT and CDR2 as FQDESV (reference sequence). CDR3 length: 17 residues. Trimming cost V 3 bases and J 3 bases; bases outside gene matches: 7. CDR3: CASSFYPGTSGYNEQFF. The CDR3 DNA follows: TGTGCCAGCAGCTTTTACCCCGGGACTAGCGGCTACAATGAGCAGTTCTTC.

The chain joins TRBV12-3 or TRBV12-4 to TRBJ2-6; TRBD1 is a possible D gene (6 bases). The CDR3 runs to 16 residues. The ends were cut back, 5 bases at V and 2 bases at J, with 13 bases in the middle. DNA of the CDR3: TGTGCCAGCAGTGAAACACAGGGAGCTGGGGCCAACGTCCTGACTTTC. Protein: CASSETQGAGANVLTF.

A word on this clonotype: A much bigger clone sits one base away, suggesting this may be a read error. The chain uses TRBV10-3 and TRBJ2-1, with TRBD2 matching over 11 bases. CDR1 is ENHRY, CDR2 SYGVKD, per germline. J was trimmed by 1 base and V by 4 bases; bases with no gene match: 3. This CDR3 spans 16 amino acids. The CDR3 region has the DNA TGTGCCATCAGTGTGGGACTAGCGGTTTCCTACAATGAGCAGTTCTTC. This translates into CAISVGLAVSYNEQFF.

This clonotype was seen only a few times. This rearrangement joins TRBV28 to TRBJ2-1; TRBD2 matches 11 bases. Germline V lookup: CDR1 MDHEN, CDR2 SYDVKM. The CDR3 has 19 amino acids. With 6 bases clipped from V and 7 bases from J, the junction kept 20 bases outside the gene matches. The CDR3 DNA reads as TGTGCCAGCAGCCATCAGGCACTACCTAGCGGGAGGACGGGGAATGAGCAGTTCTTC. Protein product: CASSHQALPSGRTGNEQFF.

V gene TRBV6-1 combines with J gene TRBJ2-7; the D is unclear. Germline loops: CDR1 MNHNS, CDR2 SASEGT. This CDR3 is 14 amino acids long. V lost 10 bases to trimming and J lost 2 bases, with 18 bases between them. The CDR3 DNA follows: TGTGCCACTTGGTCCGGCGCGGACCCCTACGAGCAGTACTTC. The encoded protein is CATWSGADPYEQYF.

The chain links TRBV19 to TRBJ1-2; D possibly corresponds to TRBD1 (5 bases). Germline loops: CDR1 LNHDA, CDR2 SQIVND (reference sequence). Deletions cut 7 bases from V and 6 bases from J, with 12 bases between. The CDR3 consists of 12 residues. The CDR3 loop reads CASMWGIDGYTF. CDR3 bases: TGTGCCAGTATGTGGGGCATCGATGGCTACACCTTC.

V and J are TRBV7-3 and TRBJ2-1; TRBD2 is a possible D gene (6 bases). Looked up from germline, CDR1 is SGHTA and CDR2 is FQGTGA. The CDR3 totals 15 residues. Between the trimmed V and J ends, which lost 5 bases and 1 base, there was a span of 12 bases. CDR3 in DNA: TGTGCCAGCAGCCCTGGGGGGACTTCCTACAATGAGCAGTTCTTC. Residues: CASSPGGTSYNEQFF. Full variable domain (missing parts from reference TRBV7-3 and TRBJ2-1): GAGVSQTPSNKVTEKGKYVELRCDPISGHTALYWYRQSLGQGPEFLIYFQGTGAADDSGLPNDRFFAVRPEGSVSTLKIQRTERGDSAVYLCASSPGGTSYNEQFFGPGTRLTVL.

This clonotype was detected a few times. This sequence joins TRBV29-1 and TRBJ2-5; 7 bases are a match to TRBD1. This CDR3 contains 14 residues. V shed 5 bases and J 5 bases; nucleotides not matched to a gene: 11. The germline V gene has CDR1 SQVTM and CDR2 ANQGSEA. The CDR3 DNA is TGCAGCGTTCACGTAGGGTTACAGGGGGAGACCCAGTACTTC. This gives the protein CSVHVGLQGETQYF.

The rearrangement links TRBV25-1 to TRBJ2-5, with 11 positions matching TRBD2. The trim removed 6 bases at V and 5 bases at J, leaving 8 bases unmatched. CDR1 MGHDK and CDR2 SYGVNS come from the germline V gene. This CDR3 is 15 amino acids long. CDR3 sequence reads: CASRSSGRAGETQYF. DNA for the CDR3: TGTGCCAGCAGAAGTAGCGGGAGGGCCGGGGAGACCCAGTACTTC.

This chain connects TRBV7-9 to TRBJ2-3; 10 positions agree with TRBD1. The CDR3 runs to 16 residues. The V gene end was trimmed by 5 bases and the J gene end by 3 bases; junction bases not matched to a gene: 8. Germline CDR1 reads SEHNR; CDR2 reads FQNEAQ (reference sequence). The CDR3 bases are TGTGCCAGCAGCCCCTCGACAGGGGGCTCGACAGATACGCAGTATTTT. This sequence encodes CASSPSTGGSTDTQYF.

V is TRBV4-3 and J is TRBJ1-3, with D maybe TRBD1 (6 bases). The CDR3 length is 16 residues. V was shortened by 0 bases and J by 1 base, with 10 bases between the two germline ends. CDR1 and CDR2 from the germline V gene are LGHNA and YSLEER. The CDR3 region has the DNA TGCGCCAGCAGCCAAGATTTACAGGGATCTGGAAACACCATATATTTT. Its translation: CASSQDLQGSGNTIYF.

The chain links TRBV20-1 to TRBJ2-7; TRBD2 matches at 10 bases. Unmatched junction bases numbered 8, after V lost 8 bases and J lost 1 base. Germline CDR1 reads DFQATT; CDR2 reads SNEGSKA (reference sequence). The CDR3 covers 14 residues. The chain's CDR3 is CSPTSLAGSYEQYF. In DNA form, the CDR3 reads TGCAGTCCAACCTCACTAGCGGGATCCTACGAGCAGTACTTC.

This chain uses TRBV20-1 with TRBJ2-1; perhaps D is TRBD1 or TRBD2 (6 bases each). V lost 3 bases, J lost 4 bases, and 16 bases lay in between. Germline V gene sequence: CDR1 DFQATT, CDR2 SNEGSKA (reference sequence). This CDR3 is built from 15 residues. The CDR3 sequence is CSASRRGLAYNEQFF. The CDR3 DNA is TGCAGTGCTAGCCGCCGGGGGCTAGCGTACAATGAGCAGTTCTTC.

This clonotype has only a few counts. The chain employs TRBV7-9 and TRBJ2-7; no clear D. CDR3 length: 10 residues. Trimming shortened V by 6 bases and J by 5 bases, and 5 bases separated the two germline ends. The germline V gene has CDR1 SEHNR and CDR2 FQNEAQ (reference sequence). CDR3 DNA sequence: TGTGCCAGCAGGCCCGACGAGCAGTACTTC. Protein product: CASRPDEQYF.

The chain carries TRBV5-1 and TRBJ1-1, with 10 bases matching TRBD1. With 4 bases clipped from V and 2 bases from J, the junction kept 8 bases outside the gene matches. CDR1 SGHRS and CDR2 YFSETQ come from the germline V gene. There are 16 residues in the CDR3. CDR3 DNA sequence: TGCGCCAGCAGCCGGCCGGGACAGGGGCCCAACACTGAAGCTTTCTTT. Translating gives CASSRPGQGPNTEAFF.

This clonotype was detected ten times or more. J is TRBJ2-1 and V is TRBV20-1; 12 bases fit TRBD2. CDR1 is DFQATT and CDR2 is SNEGSKA in the germline V gene (reference sequence). The CDR3 loop spans 15 amino acids. The ends lost 5 bases at V and 7 bases at J; junction bases unmatched: 9. CDR3 DNA sequence: TGCAGTGCTGGGGGTGGACTAGCGGGATCGAATGAGCAGTTCTTC. This encodes CSAGGGLAGSNEQFF.

The J gene is TRBJ2-7, the V gene TRBV12-3 or TRBV12-4; D is unresolved. CDR3 length equals 15 residues. V lost 6 bases, J lost 2 bases, and 17 bases lay in between. The CDR3 spells CASRPPTGNPYEQYF. DNA for the CDR3: TGTGCCAGCAGGCCCCCCACCGGTAACCCCTACGAGCAGTACTTC.

V is TRBV25-1 and J is TRBJ2-7; 11 bases agree with TRBD2. Trimming took 5 bases from V and 6 from J; bases not matched to a gene: 9. From germline, CDR1 is MGHDK and CDR2 SYGVNS. The CDR3 sequence is 15 residues long. The CDR3 nucleotides are TGTGCCAGCAGTACTCTAGCGGGAGGAACCTCCGAGCAGTACTTC. Its protein product is CASSTLAGGTSEQYF.

V and J are TRBV12-5 and TRBJ2-1, with no clear D. CDR3 length: 13 residues. The germline V gene encodes CDR1 LGHNT and CDR2 FRNRAP. V gave up 7 bases and J gave up 0 bases, with 7 bases separating them. In DNA form, the CDR3 reads TGTGCTAGTGCCTCGAGCTCCTACAATGAGCAGTTCTTC. Protein product: CASASSSYNEQFF.

This clonotype was detected many times. The chain carries TRBV20-1 and TRBJ2-3; 9 bases are shared with TRBD1. The CDR3 contains 15 residues. Germline V gene lookup returns CDR1 DFQATT and CDR2 SNEGSKA (reference sequence). J lost 5 bases, V lost 1 base, and 7 bases had no gene match. In DNA, the CDR3 is TGCAGTGCTAGAGGGGGACAGGGCCATCAAGATACGCAGTATTTT. This codes for CSARGGQGHQDTQYF.

The CDR3 nucleotides are TGCGCCAGCAGCTCGTGGACAGGGGAGTACGATGAGCAGTTCTTC. Its translation is CASSSWTGEYDEQFF. The V and J genes are TRBV5-1 and TRBJ2-1; TRBD1 aligns across 9 bases. The CDR3 runs 15 residues. J gave up 8 bases and V 3 bases, and 9 bases lay outside the gene matches. The germline V gene encodes CDR1 SGHRS and CDR2 YFSETQ.

This chain connects TRBV25-1 to TRBJ2-7, with 8 bases matching TRBD1. The CDR3 runs to 16 residues. V was clipped by 4 bases and J by 6 bases; unmatched bases: 14. The germline V gene has CDR1 MGHDK and CDR2 SYGVNS. CDR3 amino acids: CASSVLSIRTGSEQYF. CDR3 nucleotides: TGTGCCAGCAGTGTACTCTCGATTAGGACAGGGAGCGAGCAGTACTTC.

The CDR3 DNA follows: TGTGCCAGCACCCAGGGGGGCCAGGGACACACAGATACGCAGTATTTT. This translates into CASTQGGQGHTDTQYF. This chain connects TRBV28 to TRBJ2-3; weak D call: TRBD1 (7 bases). Per the germline V gene, CDR1 is MDHEN and CDR2 is SYDVKM. V gave up 7 bases and J gave up 2 bases, with 19 bases separating them. The CDR3 is made up of 16 amino acids.

This clonotype appeared many times. The V call is TRBV29-1, the J call TRBJ1-1; possibly TRBD1 for D (5 bases). The CDR3 contains 13 residues. Trimming removed 3 bases from V and 4 bases from J, with 12 bases in between. Germline loops: CDR1 SQVTM, CDR2 ANQGSEA. CDR3 sequence (DNA): TGCAGCGTTGAGGCCCGGGGGGGCACTGAAGCTTTCTTT. The encoded protein is CSVEARGGTEAFF. Full variable domain (rest looked up from reference TRBV29-1 and TRBJ1-1): SAVISQKPSRDICQRGTSLTIQCQVDSQVTMMFWYRQQPGQSLTLIATANQGSEATYESGFVIDKFPISRPNLTFSTLTVSNMSPEDSSIYLCSVEARGGTEAFFGQGTRLTVV.

The chain links TRBV3-1 to TRBJ2-7; D is perhaps TRBD1 or TRBD2 (6 bases each). Germline V gene data show CDR1 as LGHDT and CDR2 as YNNKEL (reference sequence). With 3 bases removed from V and 5 bases from J, the gap between germline ends came to 11 bases. This CDR3 region has 13 residues. CDR3 residues: CASSQDYRDEQYF. As DNA, the CDR3 is TGTGCCAGCAGCCAGGACTACAGGGACGAGCAGTACTTC.

This clonotype has just a few counts. This chain links TRBV6-1 with TRBJ1-5; no definite D call. CDR3 length: 14 amino acids. V was cut by 6 bases and J by 0 bases, with 9 bases left in between. The V gene's germline CDR1 is MNHNS and CDR2 SASEGT. CDR3 protein: CASSKKYSNQPQHF. CDR3 coding DNA: TGTGCCAGCAGCAAAAAATATAGCAATCAGCCCCAGCATTTT.